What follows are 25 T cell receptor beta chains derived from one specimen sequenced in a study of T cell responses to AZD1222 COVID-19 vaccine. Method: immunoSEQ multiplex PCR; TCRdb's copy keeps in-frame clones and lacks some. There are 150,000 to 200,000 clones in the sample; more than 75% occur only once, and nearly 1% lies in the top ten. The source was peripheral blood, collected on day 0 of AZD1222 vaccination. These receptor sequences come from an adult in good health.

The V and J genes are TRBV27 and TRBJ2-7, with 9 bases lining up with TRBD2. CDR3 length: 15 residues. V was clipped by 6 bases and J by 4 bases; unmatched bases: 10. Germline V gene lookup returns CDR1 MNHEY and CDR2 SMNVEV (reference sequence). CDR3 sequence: CASRPAGGGRYEQYF. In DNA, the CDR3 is TGTGCCAGCAGGCCCGCGGGGGGGGGCCGATACGAGCAGTACTTC.

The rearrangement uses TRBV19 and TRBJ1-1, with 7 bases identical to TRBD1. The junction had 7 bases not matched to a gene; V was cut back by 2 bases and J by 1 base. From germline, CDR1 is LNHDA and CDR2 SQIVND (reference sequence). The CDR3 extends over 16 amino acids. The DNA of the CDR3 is TGTGCCAGTAGTATAAACACAGGGGCTCCGAACACTGAAGCTTTCTTT. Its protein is CASSINTGAPNTEAFF. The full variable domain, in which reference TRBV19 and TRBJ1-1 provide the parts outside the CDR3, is DGGITQSPKYLFRKEGQNVTLSCEQNLNHDAMYWYRQDPGQGLRLIYYSQIVNDFQKGDIAEGYSVSREKKESFPLTVTSAQKNPTAFYLCASSINTGAPNTEAFFGQGTRLTVV.

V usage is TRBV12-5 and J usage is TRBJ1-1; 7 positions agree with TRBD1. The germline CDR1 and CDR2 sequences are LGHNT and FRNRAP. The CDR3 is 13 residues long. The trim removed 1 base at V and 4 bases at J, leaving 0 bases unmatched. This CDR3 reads CASGLGTGTEAFF. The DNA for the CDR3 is TGTGCTAGTGGTTTGGGGACAGGCACTGAAGCTTTCTTT.

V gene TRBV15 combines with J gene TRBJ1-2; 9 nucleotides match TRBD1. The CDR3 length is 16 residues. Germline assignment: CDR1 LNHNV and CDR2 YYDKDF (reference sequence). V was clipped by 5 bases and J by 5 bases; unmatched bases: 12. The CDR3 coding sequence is TGTGCCACCAGCTCCCCCATAGGACAGGGGACATATGGCTACACCTTC. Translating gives CATSSPIGQGTYGYTF. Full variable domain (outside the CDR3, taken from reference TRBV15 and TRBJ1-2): DAMVIQNPRYQVTQFGKPVTLSCSQTLNHNVMYWYQQKSSQAPKLLFHYYDKDFNNEADTPDNFQSRRPNTSFCFLDIRSPGLGDTAMYLCATSSPIGQGTYGYTFGSGTRLTVV.

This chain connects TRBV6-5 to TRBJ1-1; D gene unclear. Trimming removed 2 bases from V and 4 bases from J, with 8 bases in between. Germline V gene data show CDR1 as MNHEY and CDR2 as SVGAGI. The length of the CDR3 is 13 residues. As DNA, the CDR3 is TGTGCCAGCAGTTACCTGGAGAGCACTGAAGCTTTCTTT. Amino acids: CASSYLESTEAFF.

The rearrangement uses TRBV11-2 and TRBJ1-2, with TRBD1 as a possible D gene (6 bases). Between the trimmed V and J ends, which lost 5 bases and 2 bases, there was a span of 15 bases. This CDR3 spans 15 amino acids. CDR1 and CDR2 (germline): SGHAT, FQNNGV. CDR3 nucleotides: TGTGCCAGCAGCACTAGTAGGGGGTCCAACTATGGCTACACCTTC. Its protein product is CASSTSRGSNYGYTF.

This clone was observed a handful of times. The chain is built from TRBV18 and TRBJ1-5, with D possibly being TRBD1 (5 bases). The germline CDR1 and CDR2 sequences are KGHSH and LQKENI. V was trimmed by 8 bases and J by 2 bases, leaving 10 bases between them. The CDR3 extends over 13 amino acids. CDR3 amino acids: CASTDSGNQPQHF. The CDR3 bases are TGTGCCAGCACCGACAGTGGCAATCAGCCCCAGCATTTT.

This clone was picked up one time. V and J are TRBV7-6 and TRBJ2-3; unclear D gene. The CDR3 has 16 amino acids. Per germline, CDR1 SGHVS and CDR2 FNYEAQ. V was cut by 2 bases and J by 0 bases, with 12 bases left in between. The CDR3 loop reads CASSLNRYQSTDTQYF. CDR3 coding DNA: TGTGCCAGCAGCTTAAACCGGTACCAGAGCACAGATACGCAGTATTTT.

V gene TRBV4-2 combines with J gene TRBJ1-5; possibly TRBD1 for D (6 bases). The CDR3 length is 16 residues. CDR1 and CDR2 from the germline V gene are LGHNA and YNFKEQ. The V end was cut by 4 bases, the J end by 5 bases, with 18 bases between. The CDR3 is CASSPSQDRIYQPQHF. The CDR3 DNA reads TGTGCCAGCAGCCCGTCGCAGGACAGAATTTATCAGCCCCAGCATTTT.

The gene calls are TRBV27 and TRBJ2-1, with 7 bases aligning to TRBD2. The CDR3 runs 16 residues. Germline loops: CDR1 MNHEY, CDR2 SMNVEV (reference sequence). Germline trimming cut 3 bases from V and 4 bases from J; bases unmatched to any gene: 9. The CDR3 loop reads CASSFIGEGSYNEQFF. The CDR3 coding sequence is TGTGCCAGCAGTTTTATTGGGGAGGGGTCGTACAATGAGCAGTTCTTC.

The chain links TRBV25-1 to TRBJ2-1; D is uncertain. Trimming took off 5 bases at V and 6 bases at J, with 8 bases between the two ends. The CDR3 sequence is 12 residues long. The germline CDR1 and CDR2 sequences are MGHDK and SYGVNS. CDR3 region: CASSWQVNEQFF. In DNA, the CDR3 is TGTGCCAGCAGTTGGCAGGTCAATGAGCAGTTCTTC.

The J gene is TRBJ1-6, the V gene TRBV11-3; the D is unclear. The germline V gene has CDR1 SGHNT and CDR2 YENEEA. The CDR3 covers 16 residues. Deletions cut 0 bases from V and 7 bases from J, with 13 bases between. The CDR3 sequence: CASSLDLTGSNSPLHF. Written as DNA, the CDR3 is TGTGCCAGCAGCTTAGACCTGACCGGGAGCAATTCACCCCTCCACTTT. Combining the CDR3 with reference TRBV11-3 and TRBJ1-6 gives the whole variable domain EAGVVQSPRYKIIEKKQPVAFWCNPISGHNTLYWYLQNLGQGPELLIRYENEEAVDDSQLPKDRFSAERLKGVDSTLKIQPAELGDSAVYLCASSLDLTGSNSPLHFGNGTRLTVT.

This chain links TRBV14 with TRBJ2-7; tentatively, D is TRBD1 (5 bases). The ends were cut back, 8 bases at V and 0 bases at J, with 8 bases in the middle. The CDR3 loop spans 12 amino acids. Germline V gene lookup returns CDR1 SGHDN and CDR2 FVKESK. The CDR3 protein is CASGHSSYEQYF. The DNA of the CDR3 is TGTGCCAGCGGACACAGCTCCTACGAGCAGTACTTC.

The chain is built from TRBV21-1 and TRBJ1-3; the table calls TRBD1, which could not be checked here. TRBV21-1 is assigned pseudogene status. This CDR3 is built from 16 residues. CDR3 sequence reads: CASSKAQGQTGNTIYF. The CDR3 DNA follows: TGTGCCAGCAGCAAAGCCCAGGGCCAAACTGGAAACACCATATATTTT.

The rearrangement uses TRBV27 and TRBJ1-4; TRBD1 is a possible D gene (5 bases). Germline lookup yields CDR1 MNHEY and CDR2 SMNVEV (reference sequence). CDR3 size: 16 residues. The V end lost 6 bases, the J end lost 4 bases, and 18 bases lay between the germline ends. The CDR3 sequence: CASSPEGGAHNEKLFF. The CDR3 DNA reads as TGTGCCAGCAGCCCCGAGGGCGGGGCCCATAATGAAAAACTGTTTTTT.

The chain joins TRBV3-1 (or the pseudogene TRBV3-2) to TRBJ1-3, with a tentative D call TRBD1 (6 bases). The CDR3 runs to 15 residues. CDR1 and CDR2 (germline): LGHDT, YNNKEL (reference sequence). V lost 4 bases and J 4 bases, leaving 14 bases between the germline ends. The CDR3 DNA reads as TGTGCCAGCAGCCCCGGGGGGGGGCCCGGAAACACCATATATTTT. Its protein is CASSPGGGPGNTIYF.

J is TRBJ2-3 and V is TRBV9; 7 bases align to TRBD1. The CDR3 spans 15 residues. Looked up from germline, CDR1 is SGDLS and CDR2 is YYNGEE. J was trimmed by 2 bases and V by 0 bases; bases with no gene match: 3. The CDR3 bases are TGTGCCAGCAGCGTAGAAGGACAGGACACAGATACGCAGTATTTT. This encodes CASSVEGQDTDTQYF.

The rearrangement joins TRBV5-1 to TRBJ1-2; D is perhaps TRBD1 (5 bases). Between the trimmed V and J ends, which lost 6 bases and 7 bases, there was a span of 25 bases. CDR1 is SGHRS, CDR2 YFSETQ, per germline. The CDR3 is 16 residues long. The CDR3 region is CASILQPSEGLRGYTF. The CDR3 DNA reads TGCGCCAGCATCCTTCAACCGTCGGAGGGGTTACGTGGCTACACCTTC.

The CDR3 is CASSYSVGNQPQHF. CDR3 in DNA: TGTGCCAGCAGTTACTCCGTAGGCAATCAGCCCCAGCATTTT. J is TRBJ1-5 and V is TRBV6-2 or TRBV6-3; no clear D gene. Deletions cut 0 bases from V and 2 bases from J, with 5 bases between. This CDR3 region has 14 residues. Germline-derived CDR1 and CDR2 are MNHEY and SVGEGT.

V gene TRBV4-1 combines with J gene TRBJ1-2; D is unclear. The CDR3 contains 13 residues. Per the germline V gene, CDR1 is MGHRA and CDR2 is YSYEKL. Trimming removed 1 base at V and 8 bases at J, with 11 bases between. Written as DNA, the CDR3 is TGCGCCAGCAGCCAAGTCAATCCGGGAGGCTACACCTTC. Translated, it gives CASSQVNPGGYTF.

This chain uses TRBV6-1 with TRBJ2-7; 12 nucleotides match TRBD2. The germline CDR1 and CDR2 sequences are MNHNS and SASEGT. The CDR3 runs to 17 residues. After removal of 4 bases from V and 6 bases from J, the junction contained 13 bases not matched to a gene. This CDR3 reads CASSVSTSGSGSREQYF. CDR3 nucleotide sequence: TGTGCCAGCAGTGTGTCGACTAGCGGGAGTGGCAGTCGCGAGCAGTACTTC.

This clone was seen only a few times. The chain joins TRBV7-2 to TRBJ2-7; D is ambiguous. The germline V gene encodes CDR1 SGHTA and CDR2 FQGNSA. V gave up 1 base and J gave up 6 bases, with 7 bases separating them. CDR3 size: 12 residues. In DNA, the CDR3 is TGTGCCAGCAGCTTAGACAGTGCCGAGCAGTACTTC. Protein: CASSLDSAEQYF.

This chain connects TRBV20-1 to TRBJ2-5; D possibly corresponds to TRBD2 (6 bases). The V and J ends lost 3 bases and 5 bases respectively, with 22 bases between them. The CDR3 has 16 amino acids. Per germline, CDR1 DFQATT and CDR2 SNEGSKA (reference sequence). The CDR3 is CSASNWMEGVGETQYF. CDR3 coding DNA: TGCAGTGCTAGTAATTGGATGGAGGGCGTCGGGGAGACCCAGTACTTC.

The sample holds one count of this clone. The chain's CDR3 is CASQLPDRINSPLHF. CDR3 DNA sequence: TGTGCCAGCCAACTCCCGGACAGAATTAATTCACCCCTCCACTTT. The rearrangement joins TRBV19 to TRBJ1-6; tentatively, D is TRBD1 (6 bases). Germline CDR1 reads LNHDA; CDR2 reads SQIVND (reference sequence). V lost 9 bases and J lost 6, with 18 bases in between. CDR3 length: 15 residues. The full variable domain, its missing parts supplied by reference TRBV19 and TRBJ1-6, is DGGITQSPKYLFRKEGQNVTLSCEQNLNHDAMYWYRQDPGQGLRLIYYSQIVNDFQKGDIAEGYSVSREKKESFPLTVTSAQKNPTAFYLCASQLPDRINSPLHFGNGTRLTVT.

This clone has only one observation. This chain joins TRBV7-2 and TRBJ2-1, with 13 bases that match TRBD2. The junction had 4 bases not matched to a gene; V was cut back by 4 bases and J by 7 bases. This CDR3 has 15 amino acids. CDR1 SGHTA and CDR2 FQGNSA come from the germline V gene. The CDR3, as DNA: TGTGCCAGCAGCTCCGGACTAGCGGGAGCTAATGAGCAGTTCTTC. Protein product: CASSSGLAGANEQFF.